The present T cell receptor beta chain was sequenced within a study of blood T cell repertoires in COVID-19. This clone was counted between two and nine times. As originally analysed: Amplification of reference gene primers provided the estimated nucleated cell counts. Repertoires were generated with immunoSEQ multiplex PCR, while TCRdb's copy carries only in-frame clones and drops some. V and J calls and clone size are as listed in that table; D and trimming were resolved from the DNA. The data contain some 90,000 clones, roughly 72% of them seen just once; the ten biggest clones take up around 23%. The sequencing input was peripheral blood. The TCR originated in a woman aged 55-69 years in a cohort sampled during active or convalescent COVID-19.

The CDR3: CASSHPDGAGGHSEQFF. CDR3 nucleotide sequence: TGCGCCAGCAGCCATCCCGACGGAGCGGGGGGGCACTCTGAGCAGTTCTTC. The V and J genes are TRBV4-1 and TRBJ2-1; 10 bases are shared with TRBD2. The length of the CDR3 is 17 residues. V gave up 3 bases and J gave up 9 bases; unmatched junction bases: 14. Germline-derived CDR1 and CDR2 are MGHRA and YSYEKL.